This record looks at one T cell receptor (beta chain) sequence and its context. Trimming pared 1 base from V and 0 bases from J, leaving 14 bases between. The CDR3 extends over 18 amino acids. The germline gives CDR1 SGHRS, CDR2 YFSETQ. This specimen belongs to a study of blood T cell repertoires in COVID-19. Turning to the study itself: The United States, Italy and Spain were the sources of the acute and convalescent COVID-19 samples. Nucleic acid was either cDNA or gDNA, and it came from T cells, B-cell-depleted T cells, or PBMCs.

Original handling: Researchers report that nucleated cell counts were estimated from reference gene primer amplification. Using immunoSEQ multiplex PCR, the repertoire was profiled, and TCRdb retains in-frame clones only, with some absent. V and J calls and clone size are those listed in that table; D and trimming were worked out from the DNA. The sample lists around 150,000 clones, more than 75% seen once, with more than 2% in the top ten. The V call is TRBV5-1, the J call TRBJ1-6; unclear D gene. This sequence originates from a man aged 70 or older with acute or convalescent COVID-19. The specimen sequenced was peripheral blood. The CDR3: CASSLTEPQSSYNSPLHF. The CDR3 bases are TGCGCCAGCAGCTTGACCGAACCACAAAGCTCCTATAATTCACCCCTCCACTTT.